These T cell receptor beta chains were read from a single sample in a study of blood T cell repertoires in COVID-19. Here immunoSEQ multiplex PCR was the method, and the copy in TCRdb shows in-frame clones only, minus some. Counted here are fewer than 250,000 clones, around 88% occurring once; the ten biggest clones make up about 8.1%. Specimen: peripheral blood. These receptors originate from a woman between 50 and 59 years old with acute or convalescent COVID-19. CDR3s include the opening cysteine and the closing phenylalanine or tryptophan. Each record gives: D gene, V gene, clone size, J gene, CDR3 DNA, CDR3 protein. D genes are given only for firm matches. Clone size is shown for a subset of rows, as once, few, many or a class of expanded clone.

d_gene: TRBD2; v_gene: TRBV4-2; abundance: .; j_gene: TRBJ2-5; CDR3nt: TGTGCCAGCAGCCAAGATCAGGCCGTGACTAGCGGGACGGAGGGAGAGACCCAGTACTTC; CDR3aa: CASSQDQAVTSGTEGETQYF
d_gene: TRBD1; v_gene: TRBV2; abundance: .; j_gene: TRBJ1-6; CDR3nt: TGTGCCAGCAGTCAGGGGGCGAGGAATTCACCCCTCCACTTT; CDR3aa: CASSQGARNSPLHF
d_gene: TRBD2; v_gene: TRBV2; abundance: .; j_gene: TRBJ2-5; CDR3nt: TGTGCCAGCAGTGTCTTGACGGGAGGAGAGACCCAGTACTTC; CDR3aa: CASSVLTGGETQYF
d_gene: TRBD1; v_gene: TRBV5-1; abundance: .; j_gene: TRBJ1-1; CDR3nt: TGCGCCAGCAGCTCCCGCTCAGGGGGCGAAGCTTTCTTT; CDR3aa: CASSSRSGGEAFF
d_gene: .; v_gene: TRBV28; abundance: .; j_gene: TRBJ1-3; CDR3nt: TGTGCCAGCAGTTTTCGGTTGAAAGGAAACACCATATATTTT; CDR3aa: CASSFRLKGNTIYF
d_gene: .; v_gene: TRBV5-6; abundance: .; j_gene: TRBJ2-5; CDR3nt: TGTGCCAGCAGCTTGGGGACATCAGGCACCCAGTACTTC; CDR3aa: CASSLGTSGTQYF
d_gene: .; v_gene: TRBV5-1; abundance: few; j_gene: TRBJ2-3; CDR3nt: TGCGCCAGCAGCTTGGCGGGAGCGGTAGATACGCAGTATTTT; CDR3aa: CASSLAGAVDTQYF
d_gene: TRBD1; v_gene: TRBV28; abundance: .; j_gene: TRBJ2-1; CDR3nt: TGTGCCAGCACCGGCAGGACAGGGGCCTACAATGAGCAGTTCTTC; CDR3aa: CASTGRTGAYNEQFF
d_gene: .; v_gene: TRBV27; abundance: .; j_gene: TRBJ1-2; CDR3nt: TGTGCCAGCACATCATCCGGGGGGGCCTATGGCTACACCTTC; CDR3aa: CASTSSGGAYGYTF
d_gene: TRBD2; v_gene: TRBV9; abundance: .; j_gene: TRBJ2-1; CDR3nt: TGTGCCAGCAGCGTAGGTGGCGGGAGGGCGACCTACAATGAGCAGTTCTTC; CDR3aa: CASSVGGGRATYNEQFF
d_gene: .; v_gene: TRBV5-1; abundance: .; j_gene: TRBJ1-6; CDR3nt: TGCGCCAGCAGACCGGGACTTAATTCACCCCTCCACTTT; CDR3aa: CASRPGLNSPLHF
d_gene: .; v_gene: TRBV10-3; abundance: .; j_gene: TRBJ1-2; CDR3nt: TGTGCCATCAGTGAGTCGCTAGTGTTGGGGGCTGGCTACACCTTC; CDR3aa: CAISESLVLGAGYTF
d_gene: TRBD2; v_gene: TRBV24-1; abundance: few; j_gene: TRBJ2-1; CDR3nt: TGTGCCACCAGTGATCCCCTGGCTCGGCGGGAGGGTAGTAGGAATGAGCAGTTCTTC; CDR3aa: CATSDPLARREGSRNEQFF
d_gene: .; v_gene: TRBV27; abundance: .; j_gene: TRBJ2-1; CDR3nt: TGTGCCAGCAGTTTGGCGGTTTCCTACAATGAGCAGTTCTTC; CDR3aa: CASSLAVSYNEQFF
d_gene: .; v_gene: TRBV4-1; abundance: .; j_gene: TRBJ2-1; CDR3nt: TGCGCCAGCAGCCCTGACCGACTGAATCCCAATGAGCAGTTCTTC; CDR3aa: CASSPDRLNPNEQFF
d_gene: .; v_gene: TRBV11-2; abundance: .; j_gene: TRBJ1-6; CDR3nt: TGTGCCAGCAGCTTAAGTAGAAGTAAACCCCTCCACTTT; CDR3aa: CASSLSRSKPLHF
d_gene: TRBD2; v_gene: TRBV7-2; abundance: .; j_gene: TRBJ2-1; CDR3nt: TGTGCCAGCAGCTTAGAGGATAGCGGGAGGAGGCCCTACAATGAGCAGTTCTTC; CDR3aa: CASSLEDSGRRPYNEQFF
d_gene: .; v_gene: TRBV24-1; abundance: once; j_gene: TRBJ1-1; CDR3nt: TGTGCCACCAGCCACGGAGGTAAGGCTGAAGCTTTCTTT; CDR3aa: CATSHGGKAEAFF
d_gene: .; v_gene: TRBV6-6; abundance: .; j_gene: TRBJ1-5; CDR3nt: TGTGCCAGCAGTCGGGACACCGAAACTAATCCTTATAGCAATCAGCCCCAGCATTTT; CDR3aa: CASSRDTETNPYSNQPQHF
d_gene: .; v_gene: TRBV6-5; abundance: .; j_gene: TRBJ2-5; CDR3nt: TGTGCCAGCCTCCAGGGGGCTAGCGGGGTCCGGTACTTC; CDR3aa: CASLQGASGVRYF
d_gene: TRBD1; v_gene: TRBV6-6; abundance: .; j_gene: TRBJ1-1; CDR3nt: TGTGCCAGCAGTCCGGGACAGGGGGAAGTCTCTGAAGCTTTCTTT; CDR3aa: CASSPGQGEVSEAFF
d_gene: TRBD2; v_gene: TRBV2; abundance: .; j_gene: TRBJ2-5; CDR3nt: TGTGCCAGCAGTGACCCTCAGCGGGGGCAAGAGACCCAGTACTTC; CDR3aa: CASSDPQRGQETQYF
d_gene: .; v_gene: TRBV6-5; abundance: .; j_gene: TRBJ2-7; CDR3nt: TGTGCCAGCAGTTATAAGGGAGAATACGAGCAGTACTTC; CDR3aa: CASSYKGEYEQYF
d_gene: TRBD1; v_gene: TRBV5-1; abundance: .; j_gene: TRBJ1-4; CDR3nt: TGCGCCAGCGCACCGGGGCAGGGGGCGACGGGACGCGATGAAAAACTGTTTTTT; CDR3aa: CASAPGQGATGRDEKLFF
d_gene: .; v_gene: TRBV28; abundance: once; j_gene: TRBJ1-1; CDR3nt: TGTGCCAGCAGTTCCAACGGGTACAACACTGAAGCTTTCTTT; CDR3aa: CASSSNGYNTEAFF
d_gene: .; v_gene: TRBV19; abundance: .; j_gene: TRBJ1-4; CDR3nt: TGTGCCAGTAGTATAAAGGCGGGGAATGAAAAACTGTTTTTT; CDR3aa: CASSIKAGNEKLFF
d_gene: TRBD1; v_gene: TRBV13; abundance: .; j_gene: TRBJ1-3; CDR3nt: TGTGCCAGCAGCAGAGGACAGGGCTCTGGAAACACCATATATTTT; CDR3aa: CASSRGQGSGNTIYF